The 13 T cell receptor beta chains given below trace back to one sample, sequenced in a study of regulatory T cells in long-lasting Graves disease. Sample time point: persistent/refractory GD, antithyroid drugs over 5 years with positive TRAb. From RNA extracted from PBMCs, the TCR library was made. TCR beta libraries were built with iRepertoire HTBI primers and Arm-PCR of CDR3 regions. TCRdb independently ran MiXCR on the multiplex PCR reads; one entry per CDR3 protein. The sample lists more than 300,000 distinct CDR3 sequences; around a fifth were seen once. Sequenced material: peripheral blood mononuclear cells (PBMCs), taken when the disease was refractory, from a patient treated with antithyroid drugs. The receptors come from a female donor with Graves disease.

The sample holds many counts of this clonotype. The chain recombines TRBV6-1 with TRBJ1-2, with TRBD1 matching 9 bases. Germline V gives CDR1 MNHNS, CDR2 SASEGT. The CDR3 contains 14 residues. Germline trimming cut 7 bases from V and 3 bases from J; bases unmatched to any gene: 6. The CDR3 loop reads CASNTWDRDYGYTF. As DNA, the CDR3 is TGTGCCAGCAACACTTGGGACAGGGACTATGGCTACACCTTC.

This clonotype was seen ten or more times. This sequence joins TRBV29-1 and TRBJ1-4, with a weak D call TRBD1 (6 bases). This CDR3 spans 14 amino acids. V gave up 4 bases and J gave up 6 bases, with 15 bases separating them. Germline CDR1 SQVTM, CDR2 ANQGSEA. The CDR3 is CSVVYLQGDEKLFF. The CDR3, as DNA: TGCAGCGTTGTATATTTACAGGGTGATGAAAAACTGTTTTTT.

The V and J genes are TRBV28 and TRBJ2-5; no firm D call. V lost 8 bases and J 0 bases, leaving 13 bases between the germline ends. The CDR3 length is 14 residues. Germline V gene lookup returns CDR1 MDHEN and CDR2 SYDVKM. DNA for the CDR3: TGTGCCAGCGAGCGTTGGGCAGACCAAGAGACCCAGTACTTC. Its translation is CASERWADQETQYF.

There are a few counts of this clonotype. This chain connects TRBV11-2 to TRBJ2-7; 8 bases match TRBD2. V lost 3 bases and J lost 0; bases outside the gene matches: 4. Germline V gene sequence: CDR1 SGHAT, CDR2 FQNNGV. The CDR3 consists of 15 residues. CDR3 region: CASSFSGASSYEQYF. CDR3 coding DNA: TGTGCCAGCAGCTTTAGCGGGGCCAGCTCCTACGAGCAGTACTTC.

This clonotype was seen many times. The J gene is TRBJ1-1, the V gene TRBV12-3 or TRBV12-4; 7 bases line up with TRBD1. The CDR3 covers 15 residues. Trimming removed 7 bases from V and 5 bases from J; junction bases left unmatched: 13. CDR3 bases: TGTGCCAGCACCCTCCGGGGCAGGGGGTCGACTGAAGCTTTCTTT. Its translation: CASTLRGRGSTEAFF.

This chain uses TRBV6-1 with TRBJ2-2; 10 bases match TRBD2. CDR1 MNHNS and CDR2 SASEGT come from the germline V gene. The trim removed 10 bases at V and 2 bases at J, leaving 13 bases unmatched. The CDR3 totals 17 residues. The CDR3 nucleotides read TGTGCCACCTTAGACTCTAGCGGGGGCCGTAACACCGGGGAGCTGTTTTTT. Protein product: CATLDSSGGRNTGELFF.

V is TRBV11-1 and J is TRBJ2-7; 9 nucleotides match TRBD1. The CDR3 spans 15 residues. The V and J ends lost 2 bases and 4 bases, in that order; junction bases with no gene match: 6. Per germline, CDR1 SGHAT and CDR2 FQDESV (reference sequence). The CDR3 reads CASSLKSGTGYEQYF. CDR3 nucleotide sequence: TGTGCCAGCAGCTTAAAGTCAGGGACAGGGTACGAGCAGTACTTC.

For this clonotype: A far larger clone differs by one base, so this is likely a read error. This rearrangement joins TRBV7-9 to TRBJ2-7, with 7 bases lining up with TRBD2. The CDR3 covers 15 residues. Germline V CDR1 and CDR2: SEHNR, FQNEAQ (reference sequence). The trim removed 5 bases at V and 4 bases at J, leaving 11 bases unmatched. The CDR3 region is CASSRNGGNGYEQYF. The DNA for the CDR3 is TGTGCCAGCAGCCGGAACGGGGGGAACGGTTACGAGCAGTACTTC.

This clonotype was counted many times. This rearrangement joins TRBV7-2 to TRBJ2-4, with D hard to call. Trimming stripped 1 base from V and 1 base from J, with 11 bases between. The CDR3 runs 16 residues. Germline loops: CDR1 SGHTA, CDR2 FQGNSA. The CDR3 region has the DNA TGTGCCAGCAGCTTAGAAGGAACCCTGGCCAAAAACATTCAGTACTTC. It encodes CASSLEGTLAKNIQYF.

This clonotype was seen more than once but under ten times. The V gene is TRBV20-1, the J gene TRBJ2-7, with a possible D match to TRBD2 (6 bases). This CDR3 has 14 amino acids. Trimming stripped 3 bases from V and 0 bases from J, with 12 bases between. The V gene's germline CDR1 is DFQATT and CDR2 SNEGSKA (reference sequence). Here the CDR3 DNA reads TGCAGTGCTAGCCCGGGACTCCTCTCCTACGAGCAGTACTTC. Translating gives CSASPGLLSYEQYF.

The chain has TRBV10-3 and TRBJ1-1; 10 nucleotides match TRBD1. With 10 bases clipped from V and 0 bases from J, the junction kept 11 bases outside the gene matches. This CDR3 comprises 16 residues. CDR1 and CDR2 from the germline V gene are ENHRY and SYGVKD. CDR3 in amino acids: CATAGTGAFMNTEAFF. CDR3 nucleotide sequence: TGTGCCACTGCCGGGACAGGGGCCTTCATGAACACTGAAGCTTTCTTT.

This clonotype was detected once. The V and J genes are TRBV5-1 and TRBJ2-3; tentatively, D is TRBD2 (6 bases). The CDR3 has 12 amino acids. Trimming cost V 5 bases and J 4 bases, with 8 bases left between them. CDR1 is SGHRS and CDR2 is YFSETQ in the germline V gene. The CDR3 coding sequence is TGCGCCAGCAGTGGGGAGGCAGATACGCAGTATTTT. It specifies CASSGEADTQYF.

The chain uses TRBV10-2 and TRBJ2-7; 7 positions agree with TRBD2. The CDR3 is made up of 15 amino acids. The ends lost 2 bases at V and 2 bases at J; junction bases unmatched: 6. Germline V gene sequence: CDR1 WSHSY, CDR2 SAAADI. CDR3 nucleotide sequence: TGCGCCAGCAGTGAGACAGGACTAGAGGCCTACGAGCAGTACTTC. Translated, it gives CASSETGLEAYEQYF.